Given below is one T cell receptor (beta chain) in context. Antigen specificity is unknown. Every donor gave about 9 milliliters of peripheral blood. The source of the sample is a study of blood T cells in healthy people across ages. Study conclusions and caveats: Investigators treated diversity estimates from one million T cells as underestimates. In these data, TCR beta diversity tracked strongly with naive T cell percentage.

With a J-beta primer mix and a sample-barcoded 5' primer, a second PCR ran about 6 to 11 cycles. The template-switch adaptor was a 5' adaptor with 12 random nucleotides. It tagged each cDNA molecule. TCRdb recomputed calls from the 5' RACE reads with MiXCR, one row per CDR3 protein. The sample has approximately 830,000 distinct CDR3 sequences, around 62% seen once. The CDR3 extends over 13 amino acids. Germline values: CDR1 MNHEY, CDR2 SMNVEV (reference sequence). Trimming left V 2 bases short and J 9 bases short, with 11 bases between. The sequence came from a man aged 25-40 years in good health. Sequenced input: blood. The chain links TRBV27 to TRBJ2-1; perhaps TRBD2 as D (5 bases). The CDR3 sequence: CASSLKIGSEQFF. The CDR3, as DNA: TGTGCCAGCAGTTTAAAGATTGGGAGTGAGCAGTTCTTC.